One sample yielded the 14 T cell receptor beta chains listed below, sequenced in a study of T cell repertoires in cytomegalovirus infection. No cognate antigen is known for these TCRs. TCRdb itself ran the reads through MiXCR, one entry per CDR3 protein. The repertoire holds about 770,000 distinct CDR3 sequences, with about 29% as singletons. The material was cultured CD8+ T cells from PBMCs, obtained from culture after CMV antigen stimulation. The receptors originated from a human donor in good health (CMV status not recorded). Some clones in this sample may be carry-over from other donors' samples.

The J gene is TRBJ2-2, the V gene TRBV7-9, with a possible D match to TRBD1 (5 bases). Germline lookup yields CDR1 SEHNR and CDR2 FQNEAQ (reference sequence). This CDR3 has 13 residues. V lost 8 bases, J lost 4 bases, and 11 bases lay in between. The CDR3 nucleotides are TGTGCCAGCGAACAGGAATTCACCGGGGAGCTGTTTTTT. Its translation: CASEQEFTGELFF.

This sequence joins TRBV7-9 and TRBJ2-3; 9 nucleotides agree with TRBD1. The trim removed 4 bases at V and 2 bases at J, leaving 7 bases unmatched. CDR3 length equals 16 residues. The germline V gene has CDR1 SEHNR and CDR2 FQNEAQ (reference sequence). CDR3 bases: TGTGCCAGCAGCTGGACAGGGGACGAGCACACAGATACGCAGTATTTT. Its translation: CASSWTGDEHTDTQYF.

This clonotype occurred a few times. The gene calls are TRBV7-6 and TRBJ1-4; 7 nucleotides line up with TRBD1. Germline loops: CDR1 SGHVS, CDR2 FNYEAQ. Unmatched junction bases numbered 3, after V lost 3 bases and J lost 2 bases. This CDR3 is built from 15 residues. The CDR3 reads CASSLPGGTNEKLFF. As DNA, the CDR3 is TGTGCCAGCAGCTTGCCAGGGGGTACTAATGAAAAACTGTTTTTT.

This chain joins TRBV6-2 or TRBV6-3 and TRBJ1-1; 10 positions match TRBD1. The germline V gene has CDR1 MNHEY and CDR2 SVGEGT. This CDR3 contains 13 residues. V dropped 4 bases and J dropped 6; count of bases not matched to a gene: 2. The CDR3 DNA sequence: TGTGCCAGCAGTTGGGGACAGGGGCCTGAAGCTTTCTTT. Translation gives CASSWGQGPEAFF.

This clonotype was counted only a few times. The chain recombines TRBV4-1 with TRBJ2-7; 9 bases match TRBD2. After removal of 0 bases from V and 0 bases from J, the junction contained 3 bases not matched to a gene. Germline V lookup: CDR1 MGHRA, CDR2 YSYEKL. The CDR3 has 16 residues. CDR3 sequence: CASSQEAGGSSYEQYV. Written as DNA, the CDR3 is TGCGCCAGCAGCCAAGAGGCGGGGGGGAGCTCCTACGAGCAGTACGTC.

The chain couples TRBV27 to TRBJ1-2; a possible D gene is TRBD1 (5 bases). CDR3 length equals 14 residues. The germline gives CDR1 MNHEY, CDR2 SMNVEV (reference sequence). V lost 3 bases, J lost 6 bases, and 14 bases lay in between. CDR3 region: CASSFGGERNGYTF. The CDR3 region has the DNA TGTGCCAGCAGTTTCGGAGGGGAGCGAAATGGCTACACCTTC.

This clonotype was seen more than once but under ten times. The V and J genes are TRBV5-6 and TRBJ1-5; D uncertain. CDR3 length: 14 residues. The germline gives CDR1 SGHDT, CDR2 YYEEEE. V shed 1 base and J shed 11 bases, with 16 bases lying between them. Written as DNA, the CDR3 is TGTGCCAGCAGCTTGAGTCGCGACTGGTTGTCCCAGCATTTT. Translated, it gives CASSLSRDWLSQHF.

The CDR3 loop is CASSQDFLPNTEAFF. Written as DNA, the CDR3 is TGCGCCAGCAGCCAAGACTTCCTCCCGAACACTGAAGCTTTCTTT. This chain links TRBV4-1 with TRBJ1-1; D gene unclear. Germline V gene lookup returns CDR1 MGHRA and CDR2 YSYEKL. Trimming pared 0 bases from V and 1 base from J, leaving 9 bases between. The CDR3 runs to 15 residues.

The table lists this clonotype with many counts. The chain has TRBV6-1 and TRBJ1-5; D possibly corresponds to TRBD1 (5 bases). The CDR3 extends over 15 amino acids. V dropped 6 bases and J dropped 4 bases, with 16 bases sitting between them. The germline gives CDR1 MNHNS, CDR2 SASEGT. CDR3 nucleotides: TGTGCCAGCAGCGAGGGTTGGGGCAGGAATCAGCCCCAGCATTTT. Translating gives CASSEGWGRNQPQHF.

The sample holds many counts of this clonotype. CDR3 in amino acids: CASSGGTGTDTQYF. The CDR3, as DNA: TGTGCCAGCAGCGGGGGGACAGGGACAGATACGCAGTATTTT. The chain has TRBV7-6 and TRBJ2-3; TRBD1 matches 9 bases. J gave up 3 bases and V 5 bases, and 3 bases lay outside the gene matches. Per germline, CDR1 SGHVS and CDR2 FNYEAQ. The CDR3 sequence is 14 residues long.

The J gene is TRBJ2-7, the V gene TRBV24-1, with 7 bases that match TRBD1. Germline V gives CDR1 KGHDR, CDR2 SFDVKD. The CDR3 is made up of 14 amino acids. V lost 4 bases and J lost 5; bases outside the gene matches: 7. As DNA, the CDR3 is TGTGCCACCAGTGACCCACGACAGGGCCACGAGCAGTACTTC. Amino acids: CATSDPRQGHEQYF.

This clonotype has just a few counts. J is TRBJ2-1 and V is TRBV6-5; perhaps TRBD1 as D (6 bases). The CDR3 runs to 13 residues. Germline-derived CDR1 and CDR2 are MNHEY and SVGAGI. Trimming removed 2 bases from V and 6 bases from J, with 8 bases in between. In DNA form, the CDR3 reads TGTGCCAGCAGTTACCTGGGGGCCAATGAGCAGTTCTTC. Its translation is CASSYLGANEQFF.

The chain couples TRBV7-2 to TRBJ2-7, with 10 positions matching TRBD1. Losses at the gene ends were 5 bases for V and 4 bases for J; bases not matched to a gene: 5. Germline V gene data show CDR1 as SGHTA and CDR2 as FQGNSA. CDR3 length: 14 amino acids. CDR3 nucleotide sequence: TGTGCCAGCAGCCCGGGACAGGGGAAGTACGAGCAGTACGTC. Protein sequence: CASSPGQGKYEQYV.

The CDR3 coding sequence is TGTGCCAGTAGTATCCGGGACAGGGTTTTTGATAGCAATCAGCCCCAGCATTTT. Residues: CASSIRDRVFDSNQPQHF. This chain links TRBV19 with TRBJ1-5, with 9 bases matching TRBD1. This CDR3 is built from 18 residues. V was pared by 3 bases and J by 0 bases, with 9 bases of the junction left unmatched. Per the germline V gene, CDR1 is LNHDA and CDR2 is SQIVND (reference sequence).